This passage covers 16 T cell receptor beta chains from one sample sequenced in a study of T cells in Graves' hyperthyroidism and ophthalmopathy. There were TCR beta CDR3 regions amplified from RNA transcripts. An initial round of RT-PCR targeting the TCR CDR3 relied on the HTBI primer set. One entry per CDR3 protein results from TCRdb running MiXCR on the multiplex PCR reads. The sample lists around 490,000 distinct CDR3 sequences, just under 20% occurring once. Sequencing was performed on blood. The receptors stem from a man aged 40-50 years with Graves' ophthalmopathy.

The rearrangement uses TRBV6-9 and TRBJ1-5; D gene uncertain. V lost 3 bases, J lost 5 bases, and 11 bases lay in between. The germline CDR1 and CDR2 sequences are MNHGY and SVAAGI. There are 14 residues in the CDR3. The CDR3 region is CASSYHHSDQPQHF. The CDR3 nucleotides read TGTGCCAGCAGTTACCACCACAGCGATCAGCCCCAGCATTTT.

The rearrangement uses TRBV3-1 and TRBJ2-1; D tentatively reads TRBD1 or TRBD2 (5 bases each). The CDR3 contains 12 residues. V shed 1 base and J shed 9 bases, with 7 bases lying between them. Germline CDR1 reads LGHDT; CDR2 reads YNNKEL (reference sequence). CDR3 nucleotide sequence: TGTGCCAGCAGCCAAGGGGGGAGTGAGCAGTTCTTC. Translation gives CASSQGGSEQFF.

The chain carries TRBV12-3 or TRBV12-4 and TRBJ2-7; D is unclear. Trimming took 6 bases from V and 2 from J, leaving 11 bases between them. The CDR3 length is 13 residues. The CDR3 DNA is TGTGCCAGCAGCTTTGGGCCCGCCTACGAGCAGTACTTC. As protein: CASSFGPAYEQYF.

The chain links TRBV5-1 to TRBJ1-1; no firm D call. This CDR3 contains 12 residues. Per the germline V gene, CDR1 is SGHRS and CDR2 is YFSETQ. V was trimmed by 7 bases and J by 3 bases, leaving 10 bases between them. This CDR3 is CASSVGDTEAFF. The CDR3 bases are TGCGCCAGCTCCGTCGGGGACACTGAAGCTTTCTTT.

There are a few counts of this clonotype. This chain uses TRBV10-3 with TRBJ2-5; D possibly matches TRBD1 or TRBD2 (5 bases each). Trimming took 0 bases from V and 5 from J, leaving 13 bases between them. CDR1 and CDR2 (germline): ENHRY, SYGVKD. The CDR3 runs 15 residues. The CDR3 sequence is CAISESVAGSETQYF. The CDR3 coding sequence is TGTGCCATCAGTGAGTCTGTAGCAGGGAGCGAGACCCAGTACTTC.

This clonotype was seen more than once but under ten times. This rearrangement joins TRBV4-2 to TRBJ2-7; D is unclear. Trimming removed 0 bases at V and 0 bases at J, with 9 bases between. Germline CDR1 is LGHNA and CDR2 is YNFKEQ. The CDR3 extends over 15 amino acids. As DNA, the CDR3 is TGTGCCAGCAGCCAAGATCGAGGAGACTCCTACGAGCAGTACTTC. Its translation: CASSQDRGDSYEQYF.

This chain links TRBV10-3 with TRBJ1-5, with TRBD1 as a possible D gene (6 bases). Germline values: CDR1 ENHRY, CDR2 SYGVKD. This CDR3 has 17 amino acids. Trimming removed 0 bases from V and 0 bases from J, with 12 bases in between. The CDR3 DNA is TGTGCCATCAGTGAGTCGGGACTACAGGGTAGCAATCAGCCCCAGCATTTT. Translated, it gives CAISESGLQGSNQPQHF.

The chain couples TRBV7-9 to TRBJ2-1; tentatively, D is TRBD1 or TRBD2 (5 bases each). V lost 3 bases to trimming and J lost 8 bases, with 11 bases between them. The germline CDR1 and CDR2 sequences are SEHNR and FQNEAQ (reference sequence). There are 13 residues in the CDR3. The CDR3 loop is CASSFGTGDEQFF. CDR3 coding DNA: TGTGCCAGCAGCTTCGGGACCGGCGATGAGCAGTTCTTC. The whole variable domain, filled in from reference TRBV7-9 and TRBJ2-1, reads DTGVSQNPRHKITKRGQNVTFRCDPISEHNRLYWYRQTLGQGPEFLTYFQNEAQLEKSRLLSDRFSAERPKGSFSTLEIQRTEQGDSAMYLCASSFGTGDEQFFGPGTRLTVL.

The rearrangement joins TRBV7-3 to TRBJ2-3; 8 nucleotides line up with TRBD2. The germline V gene encodes CDR1 SGHTA and CDR2 FQGTGA. The CDR3 length is 18 residues. V shed 5 bases and J 2 bases; nucleotides not matched to a gene: 15. CDR3 region: CASSPGLAGVWYTDTQYF. CDR3 in DNA: TGTGCCAGCAGCCCGGGGCTAGCGGGCGTATGGTACACAGATACGCAGTATTTT. Looking up the rest from reference TRBV7-3 and TRBJ2-3 gives the full variable domain: GAGVSQTPSNKVTEKGKYVELRCDPISGHTALYWYRQSLGQGPEFLIYFQGTGAADDSGLPNDRFFAVRPEGSVSTLKIQRTERGDSAVYLCASSPGLAGVWYTDTQYFGPGTRLTVL.

This clonotype showed up just a few times. The rearrangement uses TRBV9 and TRBJ1-2; no reliable D call. CDR3 size: 16 residues. Deletions cut 3 bases from V and 1 base from J, with 16 bases between. Germline-derived CDR1 and CDR2 are SGDLS and YYNGEE. The CDR3 protein is CASSGTQDPGNYGYTF. The CDR3 DNA follows: TGTGCCAGCAGCGGGACCCAGGACCCGGGTAACTATGGCTACACCTTC.

This clonotype has a count of ten or more. V and J are TRBV20-1 and TRBJ2-1; D gene ambiguous. CDR3 length: 11 amino acids. V lost 1 base to trimming and J lost 3 bases, with 1 base between them. Germline V gene data show CDR1 as DFQATT and CDR2 as SNEGSKA (reference sequence). The CDR3 here is CSARGYNEQFF. The CDR3 DNA follows: TGCAGTGCTAGAGGCTACAATGAGCAGTTCTTC.

This clonotype was seen a handful of times. The chain links TRBV4-2 to TRBJ2-1; 10 nucleotides line up with TRBD2. There are 13 residues in the CDR3. V lost 4 bases to trimming and J lost 10 bases; unmatched junction nucleotides: 4. Germline V gene sequence: CDR1 LGHNA, CDR2 YNFKEQ. Here the CDR3 DNA reads TGTGCCAGCAGCCCAATGGGACTAGCGGAGCAGTTCTTC. It yields the protein CASSPMGLAEQFF.

The chain employs TRBV3-1 and TRBJ2-7, with a weak D call TRBD1 (6 bases). Germline CDR1 reads LGHDT; CDR2 reads YNNKEL (reference sequence). Trimming took 2 bases from V and 4 from J, leaving 15 bases between them. The CDR3 extends over 15 amino acids. CDR3: CASSQSDRRDYEQYF. For the CDR3, the DNA is TGTGCCAGCAGCCAATCCGACAGGCGCGATTACGAGCAGTACTTC.

V gene TRBV5-1 combines with J gene TRBJ1-5; a possible D gene is TRBD1 (5 bases). Trimming cost V 4 bases and J 5 bases, with 13 bases left between them. Germline CDR1 and CDR2: SGHRS and YFSETQ. The CDR3 is 14 residues long. The CDR3 bases are TGCGCCAGCAGCCTAGACAGCCGGGATCAGCCCCAGCATTTT. As protein: CASSLDSRDQPQHF.

V and J are TRBV2 and TRBJ2-3, with 10 bases that match TRBD2. The junction had 8 bases not matched to a gene; V was cut back by 6 bases and J by 5 bases. This CDR3 has 15 residues. Germline V gene lookup returns CDR1 SNHLY and CDR2 FYNNEI. The CDR3 loop reads CASSPVPSGRDTQYF. CDR3 in DNA: TGTGCCAGCAGCCCGGTTCCTAGCGGGAGAGATACGCAGTATTTT. The full variable domain, in which reference TRBV2 and TRBJ2-3 provide the parts outside the CDR3, is EPEVTQTPSHQVTQMGQEVILRCVPISNHLYFYWYRQILGQKVEFLVSFYNNEISEKSEIFDDQFSVERPDGSNFTLKIRSTKLEDSAMYFCASSPVPSGRDTQYFGPGTRLTVL.

The J gene is TRBJ1-5, the V gene TRBV20-1; D is perhaps TRBD1 (5 bases). This CDR3 has 16 residues. Trimming pared 0 bases from V and 7 bases from J, leaving 19 bases between. The germline V gene encodes CDR1 DFQATT and CDR2 SNEGSKA (reference sequence). The CDR3 sequence is CSAREGQGGIIQPQHF. The CDR3 DNA is TGCAGTGCTAGAGAGGGCCAGGGCGGTATCATCCAGCCCCAGCATTTT.